This TCR beta chain was profiled in a study of early T cells in non-severe SARS-CoV-2 infection. Study conclusions and caveats: VDJdb matching skewed toward anti-spike CD8 responses, missing private and CD4 specificities.

This clonotype was observed at least ten times. The antigen is undetermined. Germline V gene sequence: CDR1 SGHTA, CDR2 FQGNSA. This CDR3 comprises 13 residues. V lost 4 bases, J lost 5 bases, and 9 bases lay in between. Tagging with unique molecular identifiers was applied to individual cDNA molecules. TCRdb reprocessed the 5' RACE reads via MiXCR and lists one record per CDR3 protein. The sample consists of some 19,000 distinct CDR3 sequences, about 4% of them appearing once. Material for sequencing was whole blood. The chain couples TRBV7-2 to TRBJ1-5, with D perhaps TRBD1 (5 bases). This sequence was found in an adult who was a healthcare worker with PCR-confirmed SARS-CoV-2 infection or an uninfected control (not recorded which). This chain's CDR3 is CASSSGVHQPQHF. Written as DNA, the CDR3 is TGTGCCAGCAGCTCGGGGGTGCATCAGCCCCAGCATTTT.